These T cell receptor beta chains were read from a single sample in a study of shared clonotypes between healthy human individuals. The table came from immunoSEQ multiplex PCR; TCRdb's copy has only in-frame clones and leaves some out. The data hold 2,500,000 or so clones, with approximately 90% observed a single time. The specimen was naive CD4+ T cells sorted from blood. The receptor set was obtained from a man aged 18 to 30 in good health. CDR3s leave out the opening cysteine and the closing phenylalanine or tryptophan.

>TRBV15|TRBJ1-1
ATSRDRWDTEAF
>TRBV21-1|TRBJ2-3
ASSKASHGLAGVDTQY
>TRBV28|TRBJ2-7
ASSSSGSGEQY
>TRBV5-8|TRBJ2-1
ASSLMRTSALNNEQF
>TRBV7-2|TRBJ2-1
ASSILAGTYNEQF
>TRBV5-1|TRBJ2-1
ASSLGYTSIYNEQF
>TRBV10-2|TRBJ2-1
ASSVIAYNEQF
>TRBV28|TRBJ2-2
ASSRETGVITGELF
>TRBV6-5|TRBJ2-6
ASRLQVPGANVLT
>TRBV6-1|TRBJ2-7
ASSVQAGEYEQY
>TRBV21-1|TRBJ2-7
ASSTYRQGATDEQY
>TRBV5-8|TRBJ2-1
ASQREGAQAYNEQF
>TRBV13|TRBJ2-3
ASSEDRDTQY